These 27 T cell receptor beta chains were all obtained from the same sample, sequenced in a study of immune cell composition in non-small cell lung cancer. This table comes from immunoSEQ multiplex PCR, and its TCRdb copy is limited to in-frame clones, with some not included. The table has some 9,100 clones, approximately 64% seen once. Sequences were obtained from lung tumor tissue. These receptors were taken from a human donor with non-small cell lung cancer.

The CDR3, as DNA: TGCAGCGCCGCGACTGGGAATCAGCCCCAGCATTTT. Encoded protein: CSAATGNQPQHF. The chain couples TRBV29-1 to TRBJ1-5; D call uncertain. Trimming left V 7 bases short and J 4 bases short, with 11 bases between. The CDR3 is made up of 12 amino acids. Per the germline V gene, CDR1 is SQVTM and CDR2 is ANQGSEA.

The chain recombines TRBV5-8 with TRBJ1-1, with TRBD1 matching over 7 bases. Germline V CDR1 and CDR2: SGHTS, YDEGEE. The CDR3 runs 14 residues. V trimming: 0 bases; J trimming: 1 base; junction bases outside the gene matches: 0. CDR3: CASSLAGGNTEAFF. CDR3 in DNA: TGTGCCAGCAGCTTGGCAGGGGGGAACACTGAAGCTTTCTTT.

The chain employs TRBV25-1 and TRBJ1-6; tentatively, D is TRBD1 (5 bases). Between the trimmed V and J ends, which lost 4 bases and 7 bases, there was a span of 11 bases. CDR3 length: 14 residues. The germline CDR1 and CDR2 sequences are MGHDK and SYGVNS. The DNA for the CDR3 is TGTGCCAGCAGTGGGACATTTTCGAATTCACCCCTCCACTTT. This translates into CASSGTFSNSPLHF.

The chain uses TRBV6-1 and TRBJ1-1; TRBD1 might be the D (6 bases). The V gene lost 4 bases and the J gene lost 5 bases, with 14 bases spanning the gap. CDR3 size: 14 residues. Germline V CDR1 and CDR2: MNHNS, SASEGT. The CDR3 sequence: CASSGDGGKTEAFF. CDR3 sequence (DNA): TGTGCCAGCAGTGGGGACGGGGGCAAAACTGAAGCTTTCTTT.

This chain uses TRBV5-1 with TRBJ2-3; perhaps D is TRBD1 or TRBD2 (6 bases each). CDR1 is SGHRS, CDR2 YFSETQ, per germline. The CDR3 covers 15 residues. The V gene lost 0 bases and the J gene lost 1 base, with 9 bases spanning the gap. The CDR3 protein is CASSLDGGRTDTQYF. In nucleotides, the CDR3 is TGCGCCAGCAGCTTGGACGGGGGCCGCACAGATACGCAGTATTTT.

The V call is TRBV2, the J call TRBJ2-1; TRBD2 agrees at 9 bases. Germline lookup yields CDR1 SNHLY and CDR2 FYNNEI. Unmatched junction bases numbered 10, after V lost 3 bases and J lost 10 bases. The CDR3 consists of 15 residues. This CDR3 is CASSDVKLAGSEQFF. CDR3 in DNA: TGTGCCAGCAGTGATGTAAAACTAGCGGGTAGCGAGCAGTTCTTC.

V usage is TRBV7-9 and J usage is TRBJ2-1; 10 positions match TRBD2. The V gene's germline CDR1 is SEHNR and CDR2 FQNEAQ (reference sequence). V lost 5 bases to trimming and J lost 4 bases; unmatched junction nucleotides: 8. The CDR3 consists of 16 residues. Here the CDR3 reads CASSPRRAGGYNEQFF. CDR3 DNA sequence: TGTGCCAGCAGCCCCCGGAGAGCGGGGGGGTACAATGAGCAGTTCTTC.

The V and J genes are TRBV6-6 and TRBJ2-7; 8 bases agree with TRBD1. V dropped 0 bases and J dropped 4; count of bases not matched to a gene: 5. CDR3 size: 15 residues. Germline CDR1 is MNHNY and CDR2 is SVGAGI (reference sequence). The CDR3 loop is CASSYSWTGQYEQYF. Written as DNA, the CDR3 is TGTGCCAGCAGTTACTCCTGGACAGGGCAGTACGAGCAGTACTTC.

The chain carries TRBV29-1 and TRBJ1-1; tentatively, D is TRBD1 (6 bases). Per the germline V gene, CDR1 is SQVTM and CDR2 is ANQGSEA. This CDR3 contains 13 residues. V shed 6 bases and J shed 4 bases, with 15 bases lying between them. CDR3 DNA: TGCAGCGTGGGGGCGACGCCGGGCACTGAAGCTTTCTTT. Its protein is CSVGATPGTEAFF. Based on the CDR3 plus reference TRBV29-1 and TRBJ1-1, the full variable domain is SAVISQKPSRDICQRGTSLTIQCQVDSQVTMMFWYRQQPGQSLTLIATANQGSEATYESGFVIDKFPISRPNLTFSTLTVSNMSPEDSSIYLCSVGATPGTEAFFGQGTRLTVV.

This clone was seen only once. CDR3 sequence: CASSPGREGQPQHF. As DNA, the CDR3 is TGTGCCAGCTCACCAGGCAGGGAGGGCCAGCCCCAGCATTTT. The J gene is TRBJ1-5, the V gene TRBV18; TRBD1 is a possible D gene (5 bases). The germline V gene encodes CDR1 KGHSH and CDR2 LQKENI. V lost 2 bases and J lost 7, with 12 bases in between. CDR3 length: 14 amino acids.

V is TRBV7-2 and J is TRBJ2-3; tentatively, D is TRBD2 (5 bases). Trimming shortened V by 5 bases and J by 4 bases, and 16 bases separated the two germline ends. CDR3 length: 15 amino acids. Germline V lookup: CDR1 SGHTA, CDR2 FQGNSA. CDR3 sequence reads: CASSLLPGSADTQYF. CDR3 DNA sequence: TGTGCCAGCAGCCTTCTTCCGGGGAGCGCAGATACGCAGTATTTT.

This chain uses TRBV30 with TRBJ1-2; D gene unclear. The CDR3 consists of 14 residues. The V gene lost 0 bases and the J gene lost 4 bases, with 12 bases spanning the gap. Per germline, CDR1 GTSNPN and CDR2 SVGIG (reference sequence). The DNA of the CDR3 is TGTGCCTGGAGTGTAGGTGGCCAGCCCTATGGCTACACCTTC. Amino acids: CAWSVGGQPYGYTF.

The rearrangement joins TRBV29-1 to TRBJ2-3; 10 positions agree with TRBD1. V dropped 1 base and J dropped 0; count of bases not matched to a gene: 1. The CDR3 spans 15 residues. Germline V gene sequence: CDR1 SQVTM, CDR2 ANQGSEA. The CDR3: CSVEGGQGSTDTQYF. CDR3 DNA: TGCAGCGTTGAAGGGGGACAGGGGAGCACAGATACGCAGTATTTT.

The CDR3 DNA follows: TGTGCCATAGAGCAGGGGGCCTCTTCGACTGAAGCTTTCTTT. Residues: CAIEQGASSTEAFF. The chain recombines TRBV2 with TRBJ1-1, with 8 bases identical to TRBD1. The trim removed 10 bases at V and 5 bases at J, leaving 12 bases unmatched. Germline CDR1 and CDR2: SNHLY and FYNNEI. The CDR3 contains 14 residues.

V usage is TRBV6-1 and J usage is TRBJ1-2; 12 bases line up with TRBD1. The germline CDR1 and CDR2 sequences are MNHNS and SASEGT. This CDR3 is 15 amino acids long. Germline trimming cut 10 bases from V and 6 bases from J; bases unmatched to any gene: 12. CDR3 in DNA: TGTGCCACCGCGGGACAGGGGGCGCTAAGGCATGGCTACACCTTC. Translated, it gives CATAGQGALRHGYTF.

V and J are TRBV9 and TRBJ1-6; tentatively, D is TRBD1 (6 bases). The germline CDR1 and CDR2 sequences are SGDLS and YYNGEE. Deletions cut 4 bases from V and 6 bases from J, with 17 bases between. The CDR3 extends over 16 amino acids. CDR3 residues: CASSLHGGRGNSPLHF. Written as DNA, the CDR3 is TGTGCCAGCAGCCTCCACGGGGGCAGGGGTAATTCACCCCTCCACTTT. The entire variable domain, with the rest obtained from reference TRBV9 and TRBJ1-6, is as follows: DSGVTQTPKHLITATGQRVTLRCSPRSGDLSVYWYQQSLDQGLQFLIQYYNGEERAKGNILERFSAQQFPDLHSELNLSSLELGDSALYFCASSLHGGRGNSPLHFGNGTRLTVT.

V usage is TRBV11-3 and J usage is TRBJ2-1; 7 positions agree with TRBD1. Germline V gene sequence: CDR1 SGHNT, CDR2 YENEEA. The CDR3 spans 15 residues. The ends lost 5 bases at V and 3 bases at J; junction bases unmatched: 7. The CDR3 nucleotides read TGTGCCAGCAGCCTGGGGACAGCGAGCTACAATGAGCAGTTCTTC. This sequence encodes CASSLGTASYNEQFF.

The chain links TRBV7-2 to TRBJ1-5; D call uncertain. There are 15 residues in the CDR3. Trimming removed 5 bases at V and 0 bases at J, with 11 bases between. CDR1 and CDR2 from the germline V gene are SGHTA and FQGNSA. The CDR3: CASSPDPYSNQPQHF. In nucleotides, the CDR3 is TGTGCCAGCAGCCCCGACCCATATAGCAATCAGCCCCAGCATTTT.

CDR3 protein: CASSSQGSNQPQHF. In DNA, the CDR3 is TGTGCCAGTAGTTCGCAGGGTAGCAATCAGCCCCAGCATTTT. The gene calls are TRBV19 and TRBJ1-5, with a weak D call TRBD1 (5 bases). This CDR3 is 14 amino acids long. CDR1 and CDR2 (germline): LNHDA, SQIVND (reference sequence). Trimming shortened V by 5 bases and J by 0 bases, and 8 bases separated the two germline ends.

The chain carries TRBV11-3 and TRBJ1-1; D gene ambiguous. The V gene's germline CDR1 is SGHNT and CDR2 YENEEA. The CDR3 sequence is 13 residues long. V lost 1 base and J lost 0, with 3 bases in between. The CDR3 sequence: CASSLGLNTEAFF. CDR3 in DNA: TGTGCCAGCAGCTTAGGTTTGAACACTGAAGCTTTCTTT. Full variable domain (remainder filled in from reference TRBV11-3 and TRBJ1-1): EAGVVQSPRYKIIEKKQPVAFWCNPISGHNTLYWYLQNLGQGPELLIRYENEEAVDDSQLPKDRFSAERLKGVDSTLKIQPAELGDSAVYLCASSLGLNTEAFFGQGTRLTVV.

The chain uses TRBV5-1 and TRBJ2-7; 7 bases agree with TRBD1. J lost 7 bases, V lost 5 bases, and 6 bases had no gene match. This CDR3 has 12 residues. Germline V gene sequence: CDR1 SGHRS, CDR2 YFSETQ. In DNA, the CDR3 is TGCGCCAGCAGTGAACAGGGGCAGGAGCAGTACTTC. Encoded protein: CASSEQGQEQYF.

The chain employs TRBV11-2 and TRBJ1-1, with D maybe TRBD1 (5 bases). The V gene's germline CDR1 is SGHAT and CDR2 FQNNGV. Trimming cost V 0 bases and J 6 bases, with 8 bases left between them. The CDR3 extends over 13 amino acids. CDR3 protein: CASSLDLGAEAFF. The CDR3 DNA reads TGTGCCAGCAGCTTAGACCTAGGGGCTGAAGCTTTCTTT.

V usage is TRBV5-1 and J usage is TRBJ1-2; no firm D call. The germline gives CDR1 SGHRS, CDR2 YFSETQ. The CDR3 is 14 residues long. The V and J ends lost 7 bases and 4 bases respectively, with 17 bases between them. CDR3 protein: CASGPDKVGYGYTF. CDR3 sequence (DNA): TGCGCCAGCGGTCCCGACAAGGTTGGCTATGGCTACACCTTC.

There are a few counts of this clone. CDR3 sequence reads: CASSWWTATNEKLFF. CDR3 sequence (DNA): TGTGCCAGCAGCTGGTGGACTGCAACTAATGAAAAACTGTTTTTT. The chain is built from TRBV7-9 and TRBJ1-4; no clear D. Looked up from germline, CDR1 is SEHNR and CDR2 is FQNEAQ (reference sequence). Trimming shortened V by 4 bases and J by 0 bases, and 9 bases separated the two germline ends. The CDR3 has 15 amino acids.

The chain couples TRBV19 to TRBJ1-1; the D is unclear. CDR1 is LNHDA and CDR2 is SQIVND in the germline V gene (reference sequence). Trimming stripped 3 bases from V and 0 bases from J, with 5 bases between. The CDR3 is 13 amino acids. This CDR3 is CASSMNMNTEAFF. Written as DNA, the CDR3 is TGTGCCAGTAGTATGAATATGAACACTGAAGCTTTCTTT.

The chain carries TRBV10-1 and TRBJ2-3; D unclear. The CDR3 is made up of 11 amino acids. Germline CDR1 and CDR2: WNHNN and SYGVQD (reference sequence). V was shortened by 10 bases and J by 9 bases, with 14 bases between the two germline ends. CDR3 sequence: CATTPGRTQYF. The CDR3 DNA is TGCGCCACCACCCCCGGCAGGACGCAGTATTTT.

The V gene is TRBV5-6, the J gene TRBJ2-1, with 14 nucleotides matching TRBD2. Per germline, CDR1 SGHDT and CDR2 YYEEEE. This CDR3 is 16 amino acids long. With 5 bases clipped from V and 5 bases from J, the junction kept 6 bases outside the gene matches. The CDR3 loop is CASRPLTSGGDNEQFF. The CDR3 nucleotides read TGTGCCAGCAGGCCATTGACTAGCGGGGGGGACAATGAGCAGTTCTTC.